Listed here is a single T cell receptor beta chain. As yet, its antigen is unknown. The observed sequence ends 3 residues before the CDR3 terminus, with the missing tail filled in from the germline J gene. Average input was approximately 1,200 ng genomic DNA for immunoSEQ TCR beta CDR3 amplification. Clones were read by immunoSEQ multiplex PCR, and TCRdb kept only the in-frame ones, dropping some. The table gives around 35,000 clones; the top ten clones make up around 3.5% of it. Germline CDR1 and CDR2: MNHEY and SVGEGT. V was shortened by 0 bases and J by 2 bases, with 7 bases between the two germline ends. This CDR3 region has 15 residues. The data originate from a study of T cells in women clearing cervical HPV infection. Study outcomes and limitations: A classifier using richness and V gene abundances reached an AUC of about 0.83. Timing of associations relative to infection is unclear; T-cell subsets were not isolated.

This TCR was sampled from a woman aged 18 to 75 with a cervical HPV16 infection that either progressed to CIN3+ or cleared (not recorded which). The chain is built from TRBV6-2 or TRBV6-3 and TRBJ2-2; a possible D gene is TRBD2 (5 bases). The specimen was blood buffy coat. This CDR3 reads CASSYSRVNTGELFF. The part of the CDR3 DNA that was read is TGTGCCAGCAGTTACTCGAGGGTTAACACCGGGGAG.